Shown below are 22 T cell receptor beta chains from a single sample sequenced in a study of blood T cell repertoires in COVID-19. This table comes from immunoSEQ multiplex PCR, and its TCRdb copy is limited to in-frame clones, with some not included. The data show some 200,000 clones, about 91% seen once. The sample taken for sequencing was peripheral blood. The receptors shown here come from a young man with active or convalescent COVID-19.

This chain links TRBV5-4 with TRBJ1-1; TRBD1 is a possible D gene (5 bases). Between the trimmed V and J ends, which lost 7 bases and 4 bases, there was a span of 11 bases. Germline lookup yields CDR1 SGHNT and CDR2 YYREEE (reference sequence). There are 12 residues in the CDR3. CDR3 sequence (DNA): TGTGCCAGCCAAGGGGTTAGCACTGAAGCTTTCTTT. Protein sequence: CASQGVSTEAFF. Supplemented by reference TRBV5-4 and TRBJ1-1, the full variable domain reads ETGVTQSPTHLIKTRGQQVTLRCSSQSGHNTVSWYQQALGQGPQFIFQYYREEENGRGNFPPRFSGLQFPNYSSELNVNALELDDSALYLCASQGVSTEAFFGQGTRLTVV.

The rearrangement uses TRBV5-1 and TRBJ2-5; a possible D gene is TRBD1 (6 bases). The germline V gene has CDR1 SGHRS and CDR2 YFSETQ. The CDR3 has 16 amino acids. Trimming shortened V by 1 base and J by 4 bases, and 17 bases separated the two germline ends. DNA for the CDR3: TGCGCCAGCAGCTTGATGGGCAGGGGTCTAGGAGAGACCCAGTACTTC. Its protein product is CASSLMGRGLGETQYF.

The genes are TRBV6-1 and TRBJ2-5, with 8 bases lining up with TRBD1. The CDR3 totals 16 residues. The germline V gene encodes CDR1 MNHNS and CDR2 SASEGT. After removal of 2 bases from V and 3 bases from J, the junction contained 8 bases not matched to a gene. CDR3 coding DNA: TGTGCCAGCAGTGAATTTCAGGGGGCGGTGGAAGAGACCCAGTACTTC. It translates to CASSEFQGAVEETQYF.

The chain links TRBV5-4 to TRBJ1-1, with 9 bases lining up with TRBD1. This CDR3 is built from 15 residues. The J segment lost 1 base and the V segment lost 4 bases, leaving 5 bases of the junction unmatched. Germline loops: CDR1 SGHNT, CDR2 YYREEE (reference sequence). The CDR3 coding sequence is TGTGCCAGCAGCATCCCGACAGGGGGGAACACTGAAGCTTTCTTT. It translates to CASSIPTGGNTEAFF.

J is TRBJ1-1 and V is TRBV11-2; no clear D gene. V was pared by 0 bases and J by 10 bases, with 12 bases between. The CDR3 length is 13 residues. Germline values: CDR1 SGHAT, CDR2 FQNNGV. The CDR3: CASSLDWAKRAFF. The CDR3 DNA sequence: TGTGCCAGCAGCTTAGATTGGGCAAAACGAGCTTTCTTT.

J is TRBJ2-3 and V is TRBV11-2, with 10 bases fitting TRBD2. J lost 2 bases, V lost 3 bases, and 8 bases had no gene match. The CDR3 totals 17 residues. Germline lookup yields CDR1 SGHAT and CDR2 FQNNGV. DNA for the CDR3: TGTGCCAGCAGCTTGCCCGGACTAGCGGCCCACACAGATACGCAGTATTTT. Translated, it gives CASSLPGLAAHTDTQYF. The full variable domain, rest sourced from reference TRBV11-2 and TRBJ2-3, is EAGVAQSPRYKIIEKRQSVAFWCNPISGHATLYWYQQILGQGPKLLIQFQNNGVVDDSQLPKDRFSAERLKGVDSTLKIQPAKLEDSAVYLCASSLPGLAAHTDTQYFGPGTRLTVL.

This chain uses TRBV14 with TRBJ2-1; D perhaps matches TRBD2 (6 bases). This CDR3 spans 16 amino acids. The ends were cut back, 8 bases at V and 3 bases at J, with 20 bases in the middle. CDR1 and CDR2 from the germline V gene are SGHDN and FVKESK. The chain's CDR3 is CASGAEGGMIYNEQFF. The CDR3 nucleotides are TGTGCCAGCGGGGCCGAGGGCGGGATGATCTACAATGAGCAGTTCTTC.

The chain couples TRBV6-5 to TRBJ2-5, with 8 bases fitting TRBD2. The V gene end was trimmed by 7 bases and the J gene end by 5 bases; junction bases not matched to a gene: 12. Germline V CDR1 and CDR2: MNHEY, SVGAGI. This CDR3 is built from 15 residues. CDR3 sequence reads: CASKVGTRGGETQYF. The CDR3 bases are TGTGCCAGCAAGGTCGGGACTAGAGGGGGGGAGACCCAGTACTTC.

The chain joins TRBV4-2 to TRBJ2-2, with D maybe TRBD2 (6 bases). CDR1 and CDR2 from the germline V gene are LGHNA and YNFKEQ. The CDR3 has 15 amino acids. V lost 0 bases to trimming and J lost 5 bases, with 10 bases between them. The CDR3 sequence is CASSQDTAGTGELFF. In DNA form, the CDR3 reads TGTGCCAGCAGCCAAGATACCGCGGGAACCGGGGAGCTGTTTTTT.

The chain couples TRBV5-5 to TRBJ2-5; 8 bases fit TRBD1. The CDR3 is 16 residues long. With V trimmed by 4 bases and J by 3 bases, 11 bases remained unmatched. The germline V gene encodes CDR1 SGHKS and CDR2 YYEKEE (reference sequence). DNA for the CDR3: TGTGCCAGCAGCAAATGGGGGAACAGGGGGAAAGAGACCCAGTACTTC. Translation gives CASSKWGNRGKETQYF.

V is TRBV19 and J is TRBJ1-4; D is uncertain. Deletions cut 7 bases from V and 4 bases from J, with 19 bases between. Per germline, CDR1 LNHDA and CDR2 SQIVND (reference sequence). The CDR3 contains 16 residues. The CDR3 sequence is CASMRSEEQINEKLFF. As DNA, the CDR3 is TGTGCCAGTATGCGGTCCGAGGAGCAGATTAATGAAAAACTGTTTTTT.

V usage is TRBV10-3 and J usage is TRBJ1-1, with 7 bases identical to TRBD1. The V and J ends lost 6 bases and 6 bases, in that order; junction bases with no gene match: 10. CDR1 and CDR2 (germline): ENHRY, SYGVKD. The CDR3 has 14 amino acids. The CDR3 bases are TGTGCCATCAGCCGATCAGGACAGGTCGCTGAAGCTTTCTTT. Translated: CAISRSGQVAEAFF.

The rearrangement uses TRBV25-1 and TRBJ1-2, with D tentatively TRBD1 (5 bases). V dropped 3 bases and J dropped 2 bases, with 19 bases sitting between them. The CDR3 runs 17 residues. Germline values: CDR1 MGHDK, CDR2 SYGVNS. The CDR3 region has the DNA TGTGCCAGCAGTGACTTTGGGGCATTGGGGCTAAACTATGGCTACACCTTC. It specifies CASSDFGALGLNYGYTF.

The J gene is TRBJ2-6, the V gene TRBV28; TRBD1 matches at 10 bases. The CDR3 runs 15 residues. Per germline, CDR1 MDHEN and CDR2 SYDVKM. Trimming removed 10 bases from V and 4 bases from J; junction bases left unmatched: 7. For the CDR3, the DNA is TGTGCCACCCGACAGGGGGCTTGGGGGGCCAACGTCCTGACTTTC. It specifies CATRQGAWGANVLTF.

V gene TRBV29-1 combines with J gene TRBJ2-5; 10 nucleotides line up with TRBD2. This CDR3 has 14 amino acids. Germline-derived CDR1 and CDR2 are SQVTM and ANQGSEA. With V trimmed by 8 bases and J by 3 bases, 9 bases remained unmatched. As DNA, the CDR3 is TGCAGCACTAGCGGGGAGGTAACAAAAGAGACCCAGTACTTC. Protein: CSTSGEVTKETQYF.

This clone was counted between two and nine times. The V gene is TRBV30, the J gene TRBJ1-3; D remains unclear. V was cut by 0 bases and J by 7 bases, with 13 bases left in between. This CDR3 has 14 amino acids. Germline assignment: CDR1 GTSNPN and CDR2 SVGIG (reference sequence). As DNA, the CDR3 is TGTGCCTGGAGTGTCCAGGTTCGCGGGAACACCATATATTTT. Encoded protein: CAWSVQVRGNTIYF.

This chain uses TRBV28 with TRBJ1-1, with 7 bases identical to TRBD1. Per germline, CDR1 MDHEN and CDR2 SYDVKM. The junction had 4 bases not matched to a gene; V was cut back by 6 bases and J by 0 bases. CDR3 length: 14 amino acids. In DNA form, the CDR3 reads TGTGCCAGCAGACCGACAGGGATGAACACTGAAGCTTTCTTT. Protein: CASRPTGMNTEAFF.

The chain joins TRBV10-1 to TRBJ2-7; 8 nucleotides match TRBD1. Germline lookup yields CDR1 WNHNN and CDR2 SYGVQD (reference sequence). Unmatched junction bases numbered 6, after V lost 6 bases and J lost 5 bases. This CDR3 has 13 amino acids. CDR3 region: CASSPRGLDEQYF. For the CDR3, the DNA is TGCGCCAGCAGCCCCAGGGGGCTCGACGAGCAGTACTTC.

This chain connects TRBV30 to TRBJ1-1, with D possibly being TRBD1 (6 bases). This CDR3 has 13 residues. V shed 3 bases and J shed 3 bases, with 11 bases lying between them. Germline V lookup: CDR1 GTSNPN, CDR2 SVGIG (reference sequence). CDR3 in DNA: TGTGCCTGGAGGGGAAACAGGGACACTGAAGCTTTCTTT. Translated, it gives CAWRGNRDTEAFF.

This chain joins TRBV6-2 or TRBV6-3 and TRBJ1-2; 10 bases line up with TRBD1. This CDR3 contains 15 residues. Germline V gives CDR1 MNHEY, CDR2 SVGEGT. V lost 4 bases and J lost 4; bases outside the gene matches: 6. The CDR3 here is CASSSRDRGIYGYTF. CDR3 in DNA: TGTGCCAGCAGTTCCCGGGACAGGGGCATCTATGGCTACACCTTC.

This chain connects TRBV12-5 to TRBJ1-4; the match to TRBD1 covers 12 bases. The CDR3 runs to 18 residues. The V gene end was trimmed by 0 bases and the J gene end by 7 bases; junction bases not matched to a gene: 9. Germline values: CDR1 LGHNT, CDR2 FRNRAP. The CDR3 is CASGLVWGQGAPGEKLFF. The CDR3 DNA reads TGTGCTAGTGGTTTGGTATGGGGACAGGGGGCTCCGGGTGAAAAACTGTTTTTT.

This chain connects TRBV7-9 to TRBJ2-2, with D uncertain. From germline, CDR1 is SEHNR and CDR2 FQNEAQ (reference sequence). This CDR3 contains 14 residues. The germline V and J ends were trimmed by 2 bases and 5 bases, with 9 bases remaining between them. The CDR3 protein is CASSLMLETGELFF. Written as DNA, the CDR3 is TGTGCCAGCAGCTTAATGTTGGAGACCGGGGAGCTGTTTTTT.